This T cell receptor (beta chain) was identified in a study of OX40 agonist ivuxolimab in advanced cancers. V gave up 0 bases and J gave up 0 bases, with 6 bases separating them. Germline assignment: CDR1 SGHRS and CDR2 YFSETQ. The CDR3 has 14 amino acids. Profiled with immunoSEQ multiplex PCR; TCRdb holds only in-frame clones, not every one. The table shows 42,000 or so clones, with 89% occurring only once. Sequencing used CD4+ or CD8+ T cells sorted from blood, obtained in a trial of the OX40 agonist ivuxolimab. The chain joins TRBV5-1 to TRBJ2-5; D unclear. The sequence was collected from an adult with an advanced solid tumor such as melanoma, head and neck, liver or kidney cancer. Here the CDR3 reads CASSLVANQETQYF. The CDR3, as DNA: TGCGCCAGCAGCTTGGTGGCAAACCAAGAGACCCAGTACTTC.